These 13 T cell receptor beta chains were sequenced from one sample in a study of blood T cells in healthy people across ages. Then a second PCR, running about 6 to 11 cycles, was carried out with a sample-barcoded 5' primer and a J-beta primer mix. One entry per CDR3 protein results from TCRdb running MiXCR on the 5' RACE reads. This sample yields hundreds of thousands of distinct CDR3 sequences, of which just under 25% are seen a single time; roughly a tenth belongs to the top ten. These data were likewise used in another study, on T cells of mothers and their children.

Source material: blood. All receptors come from a boy younger than 18 in good health.

This clonotype appeared a few times. The rearrangement links TRBV4-3 to TRBJ2-7; D not resolved. V lost 0 bases and J lost 4, with 13 bases in between. The CDR3 covers 15 residues. Per the germline V gene, CDR1 is LGHNA and CDR2 is YSLEER. The CDR3 loop reads CASSQDHDLLYEQYF. The DNA of the CDR3 is TGCGCCAGCAGCCAAGATCATGACCTCTTATACGAGCAGTACTTC.

This clonotype was seen only a few times. The chain is built from TRBV7-2 and TRBJ2-7, with a weak D call TRBD2 (6 bases). V was clipped by 1 base and J by 12 bases, with 22 bases between them. This CDR3 has 15 residues. Germline V gene lookup returns CDR1 SGHTA and CDR2 FQGNSA. DNA of the CDR3: TGTGCCAGCAGCTTAGGATGGATGGGCGGGGTCCCTCCGTACTTC. Its protein product is CASSLGWMGGVPPYF.

There are a few counts of this clonotype. The chain combines TRBV7-2 with TRBJ2-7; 9 bases map to TRBD2. Germline CDR1 and CDR2: SGHTA and FQGNSA. V lost 5 bases, J lost 3 bases, and 8 bases stayed unmatched. This CDR3 has 15 amino acids. The CDR3 bases are TGTGCCAGCAGCACCAGACTAGCGGTAAACTACGAGCAGTACTTC. Its protein product is CASSTRLAVNYEQYF.

The table lists this clonotype with many counts. The rearrangement joins TRBV12-3 or TRBV12-4 to TRBJ2-1, with D possibly matching TRBD1 (5 bases). The CDR3 has 16 residues. Trimming pared 2 bases from V and 2 bases from J, leaving 13 bases between. Here the CDR3 DNA reads TGTGCCAGCAGTTTAAAGAGGCAGGGCCCCTACAATGAGCAGTTCTTC. Its translation: CASSLKRQGPYNEQFF.

This clonotype was counted only a few times. V and J are TRBV5-5 and TRBJ2-2, with 8 bases lining up with TRBD1. The CDR3 contains 15 residues. With V trimmed by 5 bases and J by 1 base, 4 bases remained unmatched. Germline V gives CDR1 SGHKS, CDR2 YYEKEE (reference sequence). In DNA form, the CDR3 reads TGTGCCAGCAGGCGGACAGGGTGGAACACCGGGGAGCTGTTTTTT. Its translation: CASRRTGWNTGELFF.

The sample holds a few counts of this clonotype. V gene TRBV2 combines with J gene TRBJ2-1, with TRBD2 as a possible D gene (5 bases). Trimming shortened V by 4 bases and J by 8 bases, and 12 bases separated the two germline ends. The CDR3 is 13 amino acids. Per germline, CDR1 SNHLY and CDR2 FYNNEI. This CDR3 is CASSVNGIYEQFF. The CDR3 DNA reads as TGTGCCAGCAGTGTAAACGGGATCTATGAGCAGTTCTTC.

This clonotype was picked up a small number of times. A read error may produce the germline difference seen at one junction end. The chain uses TRBV6-2 or TRBV6-3 and TRBJ2-4; 7 bases are shared with TRBD1. The CDR3 totals 12 residues. From germline, CDR1 is MNHEY and CDR2 SVGEGT. For the CDR3, the DNA is TGTGCCAGCAGTCAGACAGGGCCCCATTCGCAATTC. Protein sequence: CASSQTGPHSQF.

The chain is built from TRBV20-1 and TRBJ2-5; no reliable D call. CDR1 and CDR2 from the germline V gene are DFQATT and SNEGSKA (reference sequence). The CDR3 totals 13 residues. V was trimmed by 0 bases and J by 7 bases, leaving 12 bases between them. The CDR3 region has the DNA TGCAGTGCTAGAGATGGCTCTCTGGGGACCCAGTACTTC. Protein sequence: CSARDGSLGTQYF.

This clonotype turned up a few times. This chain joins TRBV24-1 and TRBJ1-5; no clear D gene. Germline values: CDR1 KGHDR, CDR2 SFDVKD. The CDR3 consists of 14 residues. The V and J ends lost 5 bases and 0 bases respectively, with 7 bases between them. The CDR3 reads CATSASLSNQPQHF. The CDR3 coding sequence is TGTGCCACCAGTGCTTCTCTTAGCAATCAGCCCCAGCATTTT.

The J gene is TRBJ1-6, the V gene TRBV20-1, with no clear D. Germline CDR1 DFQATT, CDR2 SNEGSKA (reference sequence). V was shortened by 3 bases and J by 7 bases, with 13 bases between the two germline ends. The CDR3 contains 14 residues. The CDR3 reads CSASLGPRNSPLHF. DNA for the CDR3: TGCAGTGCTAGCTTGGGTCCTAGGAATTCACCCCTCCACTTT.

In its sample, this clonotype was seen a few times. The genes are TRBV29-1 and TRBJ1-4; 8 positions match TRBD1. The CDR3 spans 14 residues. V was clipped by 5 bases and J by 8 bases; unmatched bases: 10. From germline, CDR1 is SQVTM and CDR2 ANQGSEA. The DNA of the CDR3 is TGCAGCGTTCAACTGACAGGGGTTGGGGAAAAACTGTTTTTT. This codes for CSVQLTGVGEKLFF.

This clonotype was observed a few times. The J gene is TRBJ2-5, the V gene TRBV12-3 or TRBV12-4, with 7 nucleotides matching TRBD2. The CDR3 extends over 17 amino acids. After removal of 5 bases from V and 0 bases from J, the junction contained 12 bases not matched to a gene. The CDR3 DNA reads as TGTGCCAGCAGTCCCCCACATAACGGGGGGAACCAAGAGACCCAGTACTTC. Translating gives CASSPPHNGGNQETQYF.

The rearrangement links TRBV28 to TRBJ1-2, with 8 bases that match TRBD1. The CDR3 covers 14 residues. V gave up 6 bases and J gave up 3 bases; unmatched junction bases: 6. Germline V gene lookup returns CDR1 MDHEN and CDR2 SYDVKM. CDR3 protein: CASRLGTGDYGYTF. The CDR3 DNA reads as TGTGCCAGCAGACTCGGGACAGGCGACTATGGCTACACCTTC.